This T cell receptor beta chain is drawn from a study of Ad26.COV2.S vaccination and SARS-CoV-2 variants. Treatment of the sample: about 20 received Ad26.COV2.S at low or high dose, single or two shots; about 5 received placebo; per-sample allocation not given. Day 63 after the first vaccine or placebo injection was the time point for sampling. V lost 3 bases to trimming and J lost 0 bases, with 9 bases between them. Germline-derived CDR1 and CDR2 are MGHDK and SYGVNS. This CDR3 spans 15 amino acids. Here immunoSEQ multiplex PCR was the method, and the copy in TCRdb shows in-frame clones only, minus some. The sample gives hundreds of thousands of clones, roughly 90% of which show up once; approximately 1.5% is in the top ten.

The rearrangement uses TRBV25-1 and TRBJ1-5, with D unclear. This clonotype was sampled from a person between 18 and 60 years old who received the Ad26.COV2.S COVID-19 vaccine or a placebo. The input for sequencing was peripheral blood, taken in a trial of Ad26.COV2.S vaccine versus placebo. The CDR3 here is CASSDGQNSNQPQHF. The CDR3 bases are TGTGCCAGCAGTGATGGGCAGAATAGCAATCAGCCCCAGCATTTT.